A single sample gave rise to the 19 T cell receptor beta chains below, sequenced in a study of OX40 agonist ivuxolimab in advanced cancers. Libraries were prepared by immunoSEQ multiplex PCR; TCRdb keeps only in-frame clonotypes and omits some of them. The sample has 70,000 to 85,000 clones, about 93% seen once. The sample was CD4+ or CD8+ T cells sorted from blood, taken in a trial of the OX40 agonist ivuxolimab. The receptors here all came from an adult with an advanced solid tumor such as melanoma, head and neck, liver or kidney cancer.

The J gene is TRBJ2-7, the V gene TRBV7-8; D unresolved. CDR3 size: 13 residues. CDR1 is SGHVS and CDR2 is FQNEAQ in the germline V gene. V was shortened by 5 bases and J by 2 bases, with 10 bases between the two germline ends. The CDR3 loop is CASSTRSPYEQYF. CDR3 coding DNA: TGTGCCAGCAGCACACGGTCACCCTACGAGCAGTACTTC.

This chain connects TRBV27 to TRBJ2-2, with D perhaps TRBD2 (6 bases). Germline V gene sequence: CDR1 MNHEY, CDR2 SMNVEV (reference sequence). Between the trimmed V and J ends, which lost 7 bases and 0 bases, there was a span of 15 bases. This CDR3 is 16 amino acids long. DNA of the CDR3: TGTGCCAGCACCTTTGGGGGGACCCCGAACACCGGGGAGCTGTTTTTT. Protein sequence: CASTFGGTPNTGELFF.

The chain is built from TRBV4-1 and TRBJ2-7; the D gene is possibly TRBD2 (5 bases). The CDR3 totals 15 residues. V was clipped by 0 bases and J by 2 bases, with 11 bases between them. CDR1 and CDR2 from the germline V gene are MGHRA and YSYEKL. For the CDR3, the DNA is TGCGCCAGCAGCCAAGACCTGACGGGGACCTACGAGCAGTACTTC. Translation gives CASSQDLTGTYEQYF.

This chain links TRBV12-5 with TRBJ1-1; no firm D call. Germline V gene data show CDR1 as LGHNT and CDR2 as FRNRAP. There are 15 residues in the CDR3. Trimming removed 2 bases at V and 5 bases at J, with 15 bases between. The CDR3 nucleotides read TGTGCTAGTGGTTTGCCTCCCAACCTGGGAACTGAAGCTTTCTTT. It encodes CASGLPPNLGTEAFF.

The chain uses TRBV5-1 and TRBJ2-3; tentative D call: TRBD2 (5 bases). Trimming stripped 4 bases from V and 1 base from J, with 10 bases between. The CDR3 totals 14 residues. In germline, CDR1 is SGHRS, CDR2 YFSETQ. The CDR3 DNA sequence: TGCGCCAGCAGCGGAGGCTATGGCACAGATACGCAGTATTTT. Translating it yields CASSGGYGTDTQYF.

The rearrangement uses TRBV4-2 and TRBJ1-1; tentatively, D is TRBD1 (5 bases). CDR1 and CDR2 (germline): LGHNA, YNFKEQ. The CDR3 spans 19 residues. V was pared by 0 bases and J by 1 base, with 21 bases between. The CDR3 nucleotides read TGTGCCAGCAGCCAAGAGCCATTAAGAGTTCCAGACAGGAACACTGAAGCTTTCTTT. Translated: CASSQEPLRVPDRNTEAFF.

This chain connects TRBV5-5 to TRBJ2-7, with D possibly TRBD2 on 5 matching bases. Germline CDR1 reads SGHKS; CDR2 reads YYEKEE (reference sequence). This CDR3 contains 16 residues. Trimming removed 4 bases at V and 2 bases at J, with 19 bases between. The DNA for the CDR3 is TGTGCCAGCAGCCTCCGTGGTAGCGCAACCCCCTACGAGCAGTACTTC. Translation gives CASSLRGSATPYEQYF.

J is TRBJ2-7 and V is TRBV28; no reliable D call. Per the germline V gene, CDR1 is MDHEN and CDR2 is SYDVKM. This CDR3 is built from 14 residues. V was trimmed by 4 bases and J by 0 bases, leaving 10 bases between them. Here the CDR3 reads CASSSRTDSYEQYF. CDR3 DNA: TGTGCCAGCAGTTCCAGGACCGACTCCTACGAGCAGTACTTC.

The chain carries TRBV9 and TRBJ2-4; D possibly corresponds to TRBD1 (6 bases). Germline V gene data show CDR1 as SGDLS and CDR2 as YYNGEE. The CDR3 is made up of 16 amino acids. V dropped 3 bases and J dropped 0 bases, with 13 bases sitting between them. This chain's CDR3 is CASSAGGQLAKNIQYF. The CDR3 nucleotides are TGTGCCAGCAGCGCCGGCGGACAGCTAGCCAAAAACATTCAGTACTTC.

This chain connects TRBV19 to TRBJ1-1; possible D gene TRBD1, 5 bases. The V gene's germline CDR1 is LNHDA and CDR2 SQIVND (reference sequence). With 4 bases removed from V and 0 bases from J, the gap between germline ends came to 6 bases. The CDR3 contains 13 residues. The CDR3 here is CASSRQMNTEAFF. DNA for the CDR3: TGTGCCAGTAGTAGACAGATGAACACTGAAGCTTTCTTT.

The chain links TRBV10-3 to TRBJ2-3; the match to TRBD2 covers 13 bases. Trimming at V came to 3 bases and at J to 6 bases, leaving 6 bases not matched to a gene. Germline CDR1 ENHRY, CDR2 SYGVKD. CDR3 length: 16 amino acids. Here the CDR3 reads CAISDGTSGTGDTQYF. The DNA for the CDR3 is TGTGCCATCAGTGACGGGACTAGCGGGACTGGTGATACGCAGTATTTT.

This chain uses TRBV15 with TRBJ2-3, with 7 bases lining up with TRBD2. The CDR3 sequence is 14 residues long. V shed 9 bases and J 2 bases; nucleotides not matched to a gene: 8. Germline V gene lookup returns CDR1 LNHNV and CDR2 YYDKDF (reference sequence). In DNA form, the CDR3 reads TGTGCCACGCCAGGAAGCGGGGTCACAGATACGCAGTATTTT. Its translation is CATPGSGVTDTQYF.

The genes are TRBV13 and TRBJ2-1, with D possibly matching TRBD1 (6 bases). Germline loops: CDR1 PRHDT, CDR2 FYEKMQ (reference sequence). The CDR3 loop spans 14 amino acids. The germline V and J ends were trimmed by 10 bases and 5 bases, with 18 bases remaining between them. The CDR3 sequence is CAIPQVQGHNEQFF. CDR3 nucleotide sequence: TGTGCCATCCCCCAGGTACAGGGCCACAATGAGCAGTTCTTC.

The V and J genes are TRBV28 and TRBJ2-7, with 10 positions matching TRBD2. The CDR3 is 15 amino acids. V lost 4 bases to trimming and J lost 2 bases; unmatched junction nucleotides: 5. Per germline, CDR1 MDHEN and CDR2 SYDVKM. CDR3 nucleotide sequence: TGTGCCAGCAGTTCCCGACTAGCGGGTGCCTACGAGCAGTACTTC. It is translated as CASSSRLAGAYEQYF.

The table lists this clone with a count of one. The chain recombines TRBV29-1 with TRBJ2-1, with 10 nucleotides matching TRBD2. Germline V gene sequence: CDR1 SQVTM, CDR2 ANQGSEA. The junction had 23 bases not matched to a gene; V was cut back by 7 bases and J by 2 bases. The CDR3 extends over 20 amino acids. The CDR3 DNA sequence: TGCAGCGAGCTACCGGGACGGCCGTTCCTAGCGGGAGTTACCTACAATGAGCAGTTCTTC. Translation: CSELPGRPFLAGVTYNEQFF.

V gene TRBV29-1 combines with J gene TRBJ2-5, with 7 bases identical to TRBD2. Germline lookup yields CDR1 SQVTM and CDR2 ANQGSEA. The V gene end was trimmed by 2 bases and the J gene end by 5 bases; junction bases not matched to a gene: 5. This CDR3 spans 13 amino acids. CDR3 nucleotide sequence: TGCAGCGTTGAATTGGTGGGGGGGGAGACCCAGTACTTC. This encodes CSVELVGGETQYF.

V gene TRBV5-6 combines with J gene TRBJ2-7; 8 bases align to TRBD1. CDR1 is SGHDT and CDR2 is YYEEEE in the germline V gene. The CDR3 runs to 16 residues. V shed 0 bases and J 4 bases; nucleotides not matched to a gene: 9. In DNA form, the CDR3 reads TGTGCCAGCAGCTTGGCCAGGACAGGGCCCCCTTACGAGCAGTACTTC. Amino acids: CASSLARTGPPYEQYF.

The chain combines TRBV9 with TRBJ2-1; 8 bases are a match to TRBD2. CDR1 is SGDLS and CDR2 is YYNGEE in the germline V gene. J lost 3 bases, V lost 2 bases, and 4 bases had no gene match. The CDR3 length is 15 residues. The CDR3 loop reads CASSVTSVSYNEQFF. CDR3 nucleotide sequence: TGTGCCAGCAGCGTGACTAGCGTTAGCTACAATGAGCAGTTCTTC.

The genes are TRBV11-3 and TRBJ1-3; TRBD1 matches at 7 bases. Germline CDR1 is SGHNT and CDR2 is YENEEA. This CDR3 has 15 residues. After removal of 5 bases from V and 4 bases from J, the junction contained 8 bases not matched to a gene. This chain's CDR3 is CASSTEGAPGNTIYF. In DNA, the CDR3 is TGTGCCAGCAGCACCGAGGGGGCTCCGGGAAACACCATATATTTT.